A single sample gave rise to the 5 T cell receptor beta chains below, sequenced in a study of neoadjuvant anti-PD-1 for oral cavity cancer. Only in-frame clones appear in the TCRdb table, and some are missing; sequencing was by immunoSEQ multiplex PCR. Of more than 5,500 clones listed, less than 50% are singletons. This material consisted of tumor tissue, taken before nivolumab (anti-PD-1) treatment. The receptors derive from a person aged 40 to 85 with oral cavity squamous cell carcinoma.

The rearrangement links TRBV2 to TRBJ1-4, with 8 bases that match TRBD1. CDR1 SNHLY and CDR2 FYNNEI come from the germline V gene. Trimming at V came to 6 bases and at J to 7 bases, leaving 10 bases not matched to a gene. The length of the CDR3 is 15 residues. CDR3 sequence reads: CASRPDRVGAEKLFF. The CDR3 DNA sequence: TGTGCCAGCAGACCGGACAGGGTCGGGGCTGAAAAACTGTTTTTT.

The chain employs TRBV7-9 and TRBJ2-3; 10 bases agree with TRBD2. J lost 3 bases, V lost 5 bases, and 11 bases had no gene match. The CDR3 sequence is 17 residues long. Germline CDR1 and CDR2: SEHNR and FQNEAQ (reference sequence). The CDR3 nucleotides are TGTGCCAGCAGCAATCCTTCTAGCGGGGGCATGACAGATACGCAGTATTTT. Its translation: CASSNPSSGGMTDTQYF.

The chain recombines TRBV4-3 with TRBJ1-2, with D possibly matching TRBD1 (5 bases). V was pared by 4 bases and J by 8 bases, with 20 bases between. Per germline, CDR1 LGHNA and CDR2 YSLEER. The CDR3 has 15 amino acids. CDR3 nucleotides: TGCGCCAGCAGCCCCCCTTTGGGAGGGGTCCACGGCTACACCTTC. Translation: CASSPPLGGVHGYTF.

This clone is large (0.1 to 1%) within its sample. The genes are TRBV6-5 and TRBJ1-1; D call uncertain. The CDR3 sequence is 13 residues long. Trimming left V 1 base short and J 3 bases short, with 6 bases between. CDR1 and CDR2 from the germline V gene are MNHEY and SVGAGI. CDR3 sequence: CASSYWVDTEAFF. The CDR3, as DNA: TGTGCCAGCAGTTACTGGGTAGACACTGAAGCTTTCTTT.

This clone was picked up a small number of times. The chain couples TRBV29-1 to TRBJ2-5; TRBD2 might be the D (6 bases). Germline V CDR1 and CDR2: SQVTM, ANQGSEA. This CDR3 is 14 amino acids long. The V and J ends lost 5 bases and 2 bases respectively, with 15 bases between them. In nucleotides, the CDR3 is TGCAGCGTTAAAGGGACTGGGGGACAAGAGACCCAGTACTTC. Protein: CSVKGTGGQETQYF.